The entry below gives a single T cell receptor beta chain sequence along with its context. Its antigen is currently unknown. These data originate in a study of CD8 T cells in Susac syndrome. Broader study findings: The relatively small number of individuals in the TCR sequencing and HLA analysis was acknowledged by the study.

The RNA input was roughly 0.45 to 1 ug, and it was reverse transcribed with random hexamers. Each CDR3 protein is one row after TCRdb ran MiXCR on the immunoSEQ multiplex PCR reads. Here the sample spans more than 85,000 distinct CDR3 sequences, 85% to 95% being singletons. Between the trimmed V and J ends, which lost 3 bases and 11 bases, there was a span of 8 bases. This CDR3 spans 12 amino acids. Germline V gene sequence: CDR1 MDHEN, CDR2 SYDVKM. Sample: CD4+ T cells from PBMCs. The sequence came from a human donor with Susac syndrome. This chain links TRBV28 with TRBJ2-6; no definite D call. In nucleotides, the CDR3 is TGTGCCAGCAGTTTTAATCTCGACGTCCTGACTTTC. Residues: CASSFNLDVLTF.